This paragraph covers one TCR beta chain sequence. The target of this receptor is not known. No clone much larger than this one lies a single base away; base qualities are absent. For CDR1 and CDR2, the germline V gene (reference sequence) lists LNHDA and SQIVND. Counted from cysteine to phenylalanine, this CDR3 has 14 amino acids. The DNA shown is the 42-base CDR3, in frame from base 1. The germline ends are 19 bases apart after V is trimmed by 6 bases and J by 8 bases. In the prospective study, participants were about 18 to 100 years old, resided in approximately 22 geographic areas of the United States, and were enrolled through a virtual design. In the prospective study, cohorts were assigned on the basis of participant-reported clinical history obtained from a screening survey and a study questionnaire. For ImmuneRACE Cohort 3, a participant was defined as recovered based on two consecutive negative NP/OP PCR tests, clearance by a healthcare professional, or resolution of symptoms. In the prospective study, whole blood, serum and a nasopharyngeal or oropharyngeal swab were collected from each participant by mobile phlebotomists. Over a 2-month period, participants in the prospective study had the option of providing additional blood draws and questionnaires. Blood samples from the prospective study were shipped frozen or at room temperature prior to DNA extraction.

TCRbeta CDR3 regions were amplified from genomic DNA by means of the immunoSEQ Assay, a bias-controlled multiplex PCR. The paper's processing steps were these. Nucleated cell counts per sample were estimated from amplification of reference gene primers within the assay. To quantify the absolute abundance of each unique TCRbeta CDR3 rearrangement, sequence reads were collapsed and filtered. For each sample, productive Simpson clonality was calculated by taking the square root of Simpson's diversity index across productive rearrangements. This is the immuneACCESS table as TCRdb keeps it, with only in-frame sequences that have V and J called. A part of the clones is gone; compared with another copy, unresolved V genes explain less than half, and the rest is unexplained. V, J and clone size were drawn from that table, and D and trimming were deduced from the DNA. This sample gives 250,000 to 300,000 clones in total; around 90% of them show up just once. About 1.8% of the sample comes from the top ten.

The entry originates in a study of blood T cell repertoires in COVID-19 (dated by TCRdb to about 2020). A note on the overall study: The collaborator samples originated in the United States, Italy and Spain and spanned the acute and convalescent phases of COVID-19. The material from the prospective study consisted of cDNA or gDNA derived from T cells, B-cell-depleted T cells, or PBMCs. Where HLA class I and class II types were available, the types were taken from metadata supplied by the sample provider, not from assay-based typing. Subjects who had been exposed to COVID-19, were actively infected with it, or had recovered from it provided the deeply sampled blood TCRbeta repertoires that made up the dataset. The repertoires were released in a freely available public database intended as a resource for research on the immune response to SARS-CoV-2. Samples were obtained from the ongoing ImmuneRACE study (first 160 participants) and from some 1,200 subjects provided by 6 global collaborators. Nearly every sample came with metadata listing a de-identified subject ID, COVID-19 status, age in years and sex.

Broad study findings and their caveats: The quantity of clinical and demographic metadata differed by source and by participant and was supplied without curation.

The source of this sequence is a woman aged 40 to 49 who had recovered from COVID-19. Sequencing was performed on PBMCs or T cells enriched from blood (not recorded which). The V gene is TRBV19 and the J gene is TRBJ1-2; the D gene is perhaps TRBD1, from 5 matching bases. The CDR3 has the sequence CASRMGGAGRGYTF. At the DNA level, the sequence is TGTGCCAGTAGAATGGGAGGGGCAGGACGAGGCTACACCTTC.